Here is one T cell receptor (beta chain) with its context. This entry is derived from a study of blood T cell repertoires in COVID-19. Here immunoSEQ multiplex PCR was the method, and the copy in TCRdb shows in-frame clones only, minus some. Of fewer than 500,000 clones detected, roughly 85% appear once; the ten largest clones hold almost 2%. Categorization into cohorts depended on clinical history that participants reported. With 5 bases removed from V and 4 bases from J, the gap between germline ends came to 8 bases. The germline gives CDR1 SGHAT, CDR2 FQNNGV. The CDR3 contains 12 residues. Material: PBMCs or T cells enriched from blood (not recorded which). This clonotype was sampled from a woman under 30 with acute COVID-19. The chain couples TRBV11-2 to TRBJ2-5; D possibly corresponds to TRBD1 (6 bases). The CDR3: CASSKGGETQYF. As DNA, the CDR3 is TGTGCCAGCAGCAAAGGGGGAGAGACCCAGTACTTC.